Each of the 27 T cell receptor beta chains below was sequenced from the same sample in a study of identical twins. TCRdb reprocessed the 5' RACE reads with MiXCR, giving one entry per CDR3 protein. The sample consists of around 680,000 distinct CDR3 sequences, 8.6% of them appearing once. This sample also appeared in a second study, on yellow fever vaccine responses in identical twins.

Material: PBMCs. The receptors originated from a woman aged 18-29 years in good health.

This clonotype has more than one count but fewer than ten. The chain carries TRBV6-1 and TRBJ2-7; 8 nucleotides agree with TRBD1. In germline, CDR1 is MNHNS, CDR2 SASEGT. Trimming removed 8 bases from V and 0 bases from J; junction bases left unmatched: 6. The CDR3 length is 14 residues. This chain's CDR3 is CASWRTGTSYEQYF. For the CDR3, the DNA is TGTGCCAGCTGGAGGACAGGGACCTCCTACGAGCAGTACTTC.

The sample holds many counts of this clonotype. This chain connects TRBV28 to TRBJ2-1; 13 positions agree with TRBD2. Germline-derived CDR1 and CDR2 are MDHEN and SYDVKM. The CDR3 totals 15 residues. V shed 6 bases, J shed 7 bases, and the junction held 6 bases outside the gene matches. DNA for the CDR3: TGTGCCAGCAGCGACGGGACTAGCGGGAAGAATGAGCAGTTCTTC. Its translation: CASSDGTSGKNEQFF. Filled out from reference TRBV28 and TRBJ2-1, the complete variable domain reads DVKVTQSSRYLVKRTGEKVFLECVQDMDHENMFWYRQDPGLGLRLIYFSYDVKMKEKGDIPEGYSVSREKKERFSLILESASTNQTSMYLCASSDGTSGKNEQFFGPGTRLTVL.

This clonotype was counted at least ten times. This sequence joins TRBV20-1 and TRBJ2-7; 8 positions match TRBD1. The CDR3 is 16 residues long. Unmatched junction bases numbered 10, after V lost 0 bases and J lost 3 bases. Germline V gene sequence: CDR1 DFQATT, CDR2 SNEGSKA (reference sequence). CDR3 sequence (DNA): TGCAGTGCTAGAGATCCGGGACAGGAGTTAGGCTACGAGCAGTACTTC. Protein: CSARDPGQELGYEQYF.

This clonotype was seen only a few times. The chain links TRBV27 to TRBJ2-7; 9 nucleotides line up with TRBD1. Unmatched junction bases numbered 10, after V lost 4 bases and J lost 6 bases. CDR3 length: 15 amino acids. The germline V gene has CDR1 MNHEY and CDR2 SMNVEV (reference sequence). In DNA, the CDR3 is TGTGCCAGCAGTTACACTCGGGACAGGGTTGGCGAGCAGTACTTC. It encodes CASSYTRDRVGEQYF.

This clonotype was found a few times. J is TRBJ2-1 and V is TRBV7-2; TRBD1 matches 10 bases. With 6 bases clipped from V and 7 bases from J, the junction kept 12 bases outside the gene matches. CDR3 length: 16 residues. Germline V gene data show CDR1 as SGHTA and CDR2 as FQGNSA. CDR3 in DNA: TGTGCCAGCAGTCAAATCGGGACAGGGGCTAGAAATGAGCAGTTCTTC. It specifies CASSQIGTGARNEQFF.

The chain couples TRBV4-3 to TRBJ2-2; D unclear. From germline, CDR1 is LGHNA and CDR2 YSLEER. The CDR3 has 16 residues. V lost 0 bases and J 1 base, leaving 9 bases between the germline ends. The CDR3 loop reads CASSQERSLNTGELFF. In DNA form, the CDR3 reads TGCGCCAGCAGCCAAGAGAGATCGCTGAACACCGGGGAGCTGTTTTTT.

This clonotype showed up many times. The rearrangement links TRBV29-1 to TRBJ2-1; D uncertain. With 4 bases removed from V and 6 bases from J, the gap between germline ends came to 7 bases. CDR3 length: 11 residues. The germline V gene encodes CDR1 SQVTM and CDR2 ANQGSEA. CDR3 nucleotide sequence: TGCAGCGTTGGCGGCAGCAATGAGCAGTTCTTC. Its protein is CSVGGSNEQFF.

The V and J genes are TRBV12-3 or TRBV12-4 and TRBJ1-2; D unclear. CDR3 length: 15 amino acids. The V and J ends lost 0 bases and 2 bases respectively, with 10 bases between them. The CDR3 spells CASSLATRQNYGYTF. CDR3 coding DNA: TGTGCCAGCAGTTTAGCCACTCGGCAGAACTATGGCTACACCTTC.

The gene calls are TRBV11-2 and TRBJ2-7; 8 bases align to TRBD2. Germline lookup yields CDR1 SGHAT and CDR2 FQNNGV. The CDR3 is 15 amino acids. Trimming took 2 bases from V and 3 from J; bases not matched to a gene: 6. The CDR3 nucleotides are TGTGCCAGCAGCTTATGGGCGGGACTAGACTACGAGCAGTACTTC. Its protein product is CASSLWAGLDYEQYF. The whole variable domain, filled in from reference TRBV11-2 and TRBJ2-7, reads EAGVAQSPRYKIIEKRQSVAFWCNPISGHATLYWYQQILGQGPKLLIQFQNNGVVDDSQLPKDRFSAERLKGVDSTLKIQPAKLEDSAVYLCASSLWAGLDYEQYFGPGTRLTVT.

CDR3 coding DNA: TGCGCCAGTCAAGCGACTAGCGGGAGTTACGAGCAGTACTTC. Amino acids: CASQATSGSYEQYF. The gene calls are TRBV5-1 and TRBJ2-7; 12 bases map to TRBD2. Germline V gene lookup returns CDR1 SGHRS and CDR2 YFSETQ. V trimming: 8 bases; J trimming: 4 bases; junction bases outside the gene matches: 7. The CDR3 contains 14 residues.

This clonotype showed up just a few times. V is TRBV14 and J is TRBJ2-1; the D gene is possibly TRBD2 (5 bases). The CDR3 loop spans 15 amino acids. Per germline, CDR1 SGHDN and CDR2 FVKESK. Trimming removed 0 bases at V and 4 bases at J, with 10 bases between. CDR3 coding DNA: TGTGCCAGCAGCCAAGATGCTAGCCGATACAATGAGCAGTTCTTC. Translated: CASSQDASRYNEQFF. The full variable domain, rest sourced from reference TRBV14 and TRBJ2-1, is EAGVTQFPSHSVIEKGQTVTLRCDPISGHDNLYWYRRVMGKEIKFLLHFVKESKQDESGMPNNRFLAERTGGTYSTLKVQPAELEDSGVYFCASSQDASRYNEQFFGPGTRLTVL.

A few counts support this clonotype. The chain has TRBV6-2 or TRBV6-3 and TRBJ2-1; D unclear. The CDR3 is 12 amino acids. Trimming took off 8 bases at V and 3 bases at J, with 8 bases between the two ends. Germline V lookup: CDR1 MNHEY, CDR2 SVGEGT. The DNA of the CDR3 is TGTGCCAGCGGCGACTTCTACAATGAGCAGTTCTTC. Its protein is CASGDFYNEQFF.

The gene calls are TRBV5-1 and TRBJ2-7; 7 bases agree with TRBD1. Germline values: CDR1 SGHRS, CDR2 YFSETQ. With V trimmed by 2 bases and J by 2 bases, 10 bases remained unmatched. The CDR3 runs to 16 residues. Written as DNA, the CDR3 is TGCGCCAGCAGCTTTTCTACGGACAGGTTCCCCTACGAGCAGTACTTC. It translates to CASSFSTDRFPYEQYF.

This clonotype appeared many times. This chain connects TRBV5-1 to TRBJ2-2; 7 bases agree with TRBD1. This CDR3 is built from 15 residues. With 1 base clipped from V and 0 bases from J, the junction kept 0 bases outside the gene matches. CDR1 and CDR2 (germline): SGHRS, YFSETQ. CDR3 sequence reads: CASSLTGANTGELFF. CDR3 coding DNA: TGCGCCAGCAGCTTGACAGGGGCGAACACCGGGGAGCTGTTTTTT.

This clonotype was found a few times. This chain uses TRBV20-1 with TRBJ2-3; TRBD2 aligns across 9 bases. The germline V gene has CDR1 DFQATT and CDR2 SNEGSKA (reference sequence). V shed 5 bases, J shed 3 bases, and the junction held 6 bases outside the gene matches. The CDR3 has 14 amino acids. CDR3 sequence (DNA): TGCAGTGCTGATCCGGGACTAGCTACAGATACGCAGTATTTT. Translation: CSADPGLATDTQYF.

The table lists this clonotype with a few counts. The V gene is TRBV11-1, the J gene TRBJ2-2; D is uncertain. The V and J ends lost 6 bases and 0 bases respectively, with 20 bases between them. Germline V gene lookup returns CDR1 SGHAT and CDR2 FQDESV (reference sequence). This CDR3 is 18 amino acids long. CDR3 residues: CASSHPDAVTSNTGELFF. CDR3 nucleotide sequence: TGTGCCAGCAGTCACCCGGACGCGGTAACTTCGAACACCGGGGAGCTGTTTTTT.

CDR3 sequence reads: CASRLAGLTYEQYF. The CDR3 DNA reads TGTGCCAGCAGACTTGCGGGGCTAACTTACGAGCAGTACTTC. V and J are TRBV2 and TRBJ2-7; D might be TRBD2 (6 bases). CDR1 is SNHLY and CDR2 is FYNNEI in the germline V gene. The CDR3 has 14 amino acids. Trimming removed 6 bases at V and 4 bases at J, with 16 bases between. The entire variable domain, with the rest obtained from reference TRBV2 and TRBJ2-7, is as follows: EPEVTQTPSHQVTQMGQEVILRCVPISNHLYFYWYRQILGQKVEFLVSFYNNEISEKSEIFDDQFSVERPDGSNFTLKIRSTKLEDSAMYFCASRLAGLTYEQYFGPGTRLTVT.

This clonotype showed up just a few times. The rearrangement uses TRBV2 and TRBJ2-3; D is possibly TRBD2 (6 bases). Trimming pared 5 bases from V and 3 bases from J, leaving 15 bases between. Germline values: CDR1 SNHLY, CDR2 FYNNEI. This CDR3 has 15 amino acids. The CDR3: CASSPVQRATDTQYF. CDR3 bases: TGTGCCAGCAGTCCCGTCCAGCGGGCAACAGATACGCAGTATTTT.

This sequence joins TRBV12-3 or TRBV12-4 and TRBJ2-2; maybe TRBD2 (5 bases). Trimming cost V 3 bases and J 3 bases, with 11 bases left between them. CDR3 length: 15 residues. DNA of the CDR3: TGTGCCAGCAGTTTTGGGGAGTTGGACACCGGGGAGCTGTTTTTT. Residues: CASSFGELDTGELFF.

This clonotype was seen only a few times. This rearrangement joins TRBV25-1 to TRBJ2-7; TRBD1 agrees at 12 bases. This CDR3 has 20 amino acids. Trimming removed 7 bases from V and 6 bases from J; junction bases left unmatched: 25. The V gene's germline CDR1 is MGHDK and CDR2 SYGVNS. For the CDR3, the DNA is TGTGCCAGCAACCCTGGGACAGGGGGCTTTTGGGAGGCTCCTCGGGGCGAGCAGTACTTC. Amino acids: CASNPGTGGFWEAPRGEQYF.

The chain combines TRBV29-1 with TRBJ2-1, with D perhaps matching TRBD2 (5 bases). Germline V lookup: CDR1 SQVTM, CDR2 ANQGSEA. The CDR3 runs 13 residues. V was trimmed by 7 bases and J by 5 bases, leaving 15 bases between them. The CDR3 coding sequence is TGCAGCGGTTTTGGACTTGCAAACAATGAGCAGTTCTTC. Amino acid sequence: CSGFGLANNEQFF.

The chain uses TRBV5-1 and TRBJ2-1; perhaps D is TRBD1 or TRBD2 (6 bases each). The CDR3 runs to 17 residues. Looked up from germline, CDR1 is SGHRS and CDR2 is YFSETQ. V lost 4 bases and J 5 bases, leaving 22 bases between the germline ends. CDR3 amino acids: CASSLRPVGGVNNEQFF. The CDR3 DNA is TGCGCCAGCAGCCTACGGCCCGTCGGGGGCGTGAACAATGAGCAGTTCTTC.

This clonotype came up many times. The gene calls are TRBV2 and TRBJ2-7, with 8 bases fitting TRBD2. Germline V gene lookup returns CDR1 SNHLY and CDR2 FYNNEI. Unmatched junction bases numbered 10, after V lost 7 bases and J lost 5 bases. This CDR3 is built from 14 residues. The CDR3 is CASKDGGAVDEQYF. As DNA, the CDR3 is TGTGCCAGCAAAGACGGGGGGGCTGTGGACGAGCAGTACTTC.

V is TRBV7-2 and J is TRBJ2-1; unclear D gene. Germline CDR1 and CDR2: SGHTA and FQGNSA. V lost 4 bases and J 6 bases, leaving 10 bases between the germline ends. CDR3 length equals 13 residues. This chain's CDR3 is CASSYGPANEQFF. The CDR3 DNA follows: TGTGCCAGCAGCTACGGACCGGCCAATGAGCAGTTCTTC.

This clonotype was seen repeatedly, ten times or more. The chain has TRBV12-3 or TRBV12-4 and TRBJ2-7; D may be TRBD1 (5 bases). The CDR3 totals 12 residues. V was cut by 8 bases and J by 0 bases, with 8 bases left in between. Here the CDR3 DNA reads TGTGCCAGCCAGGGCCTCTCCTACGAGCAGTACTTC. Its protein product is CASQGLSYEQYF.

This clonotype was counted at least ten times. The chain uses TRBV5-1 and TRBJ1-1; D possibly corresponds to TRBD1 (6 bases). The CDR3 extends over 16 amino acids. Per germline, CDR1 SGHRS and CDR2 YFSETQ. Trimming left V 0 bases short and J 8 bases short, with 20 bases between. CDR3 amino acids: CASSLVKGGVGKEAFF. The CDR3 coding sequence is TGCGCCAGCAGCTTGGTTAAGGGGGGCGTAGGGAAAGAAGCTTTCTTT.

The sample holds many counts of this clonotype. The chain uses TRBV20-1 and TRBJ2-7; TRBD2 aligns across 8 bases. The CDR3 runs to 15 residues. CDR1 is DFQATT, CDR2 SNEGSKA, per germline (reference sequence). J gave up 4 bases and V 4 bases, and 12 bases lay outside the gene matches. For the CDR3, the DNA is TGCAGTGCTAAGGGTGGAGAAGCGGGAGTATACGAGCAGTACTTC. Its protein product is CSAKGGEAGVYEQYF.